A single sample gave rise to the 10 T cell receptor beta chains below, sequenced in a study of CD8 T cells in Susac syndrome. A quantity of roughly 0.5 to 1 ug RNA underwent reverse transcription using random hexamers. TCRdb fed the immunoSEQ multiplex PCR reads into MiXCR, producing one record per CDR3 protein. The sample carries approximately 190,000 distinct CDR3 sequences, 91% recorded once. Sequences were obtained from CD4+ T cells from PBMCs. Every receptor here comes from a human donor with Susac syndrome.

The chain's CDR3 is CASRVGTAGPGELFF. The CDR3 region has the DNA TGTGCCAGCAGGGTCGGGACAGCTGGGCCCGGGGAGCTGTTTTTT. This chain connects TRBV3-1 to TRBJ2-2; TRBD1 aligns across 7 bases. V trimming: 6 bases; J trimming: 6 bases; junction bases outside the gene matches: 10. Germline CDR1 is LGHDT and CDR2 is YNNKEL (reference sequence). This CDR3 region has 15 residues.

V gene TRBV5-6 combines with J gene TRBJ1-4, with a tentative D call TRBD1 (5 bases). Trimming removed 3 bases from V and 4 bases from J, with 13 bases in between. The germline V gene encodes CDR1 SGHDT and CDR2 YYEEEE. This CDR3 has 15 residues. The CDR3 spells CASSSGPSYNEKLFF. In nucleotides, the CDR3 is TGTGCCAGCAGCTCGGGGCCCAGCTATAATGAAAAACTGTTTTTT.

DNA for the CDR3: TGTGCCAGCAGCCGACCAGGAGGGATCGGAGAGACCCAGTACTTC. It encodes CASSRPGGIGETQYF. The chain joins TRBV6-5 to TRBJ2-5; weak D call: TRBD2 (6 bases). The CDR3 is made up of 15 amino acids. Germline CDR1 MNHEY, CDR2 SVGAGI. V lost 6 bases to trimming and J lost 4 bases, with 18 bases between them.

This chain joins TRBV12-3 or TRBV12-4 and TRBJ1-1; D is unclear. The V end was cut by 6 bases, the J end by 2 bases, with 13 bases between. This CDR3 comprises 14 residues. CDR3 protein: CASRIREANTEAFF. DNA for the CDR3: TGTGCCAGCAGAATCAGAGAGGCTAACACTGAAGCTTTCTTT.

The chain links TRBV19 to TRBJ1-5; D may be TRBD1 (5 bases). The CDR3 spans 16 residues. The germline V gene encodes CDR1 LNHDA and CDR2 SQIVND (reference sequence). V lost 7 bases to trimming and J lost 3 bases, with 19 bases between them. For the CDR3, the DNA is TGTGCCAGTAAGGTTTCAAACTGGGGGGACAATCAGCCCCAGCATTTT. Amino acids: CASKVSNWGDNQPQHF.

The chain recombines TRBV24-1 with TRBJ2-1, with D uncertain. CDR1 and CDR2 (germline): KGHDR, SFDVKD. Between the trimmed V and J ends, which lost 2 bases and 0 bases, there was a span of 13 bases. The CDR3 sequence is 17 residues long. The CDR3 sequence is CATSDSPRKGSYNEQFF. DNA of the CDR3: TGTGCCACCAGTGATTCCCCGCGGAAAGGCTCCTACAATGAGCAGTTCTTC.

The CDR3, as DNA: TGTGCCAGCACCATCCGCGGAGGGCCCACTGAAGCTTTCTTT. Translated: CASTIRGGPTEAFF. This sequence joins TRBV2 and TRBJ1-1, with D unclear. Looked up from germline, CDR1 is SNHLY and CDR2 is FYNNEI. The CDR3 is made up of 14 amino acids. V was shortened by 7 bases and J by 4 bases, with 16 bases between the two germline ends.

The V gene is TRBV6-5, the J gene TRBJ2-7, with D possibly matching TRBD1 (6 bases). Between the trimmed V and J ends, which lost 7 bases and 7 bases, there was a span of 17 bases. The CDR3 covers 13 residues. Germline CDR1 reads MNHEY; CDR2 reads SVGAGI. This chain's CDR3 is CASTQKGGREQYF. The CDR3 bases are TGTGCCAGCACCCAGAAAGGGGGTCGGGAGCAGTACTTC.

The chain couples TRBV2 to TRBJ2-5, with 9 bases identical to TRBD1. Trimming cost V 2 bases and J 6 bases; bases outside gene matches: 10. Germline V lookup: CDR1 SNHLY, CDR2 FYNNEI. There are 16 residues in the CDR3. CDR3 nucleotides: TGTGCCAGCAGTGAAACAGCCGGGACAGGGATGAAGACCCAGTACTTC. It translates to CASSETAGTGMKTQYF. Drawing the rest from reference TRBV2 and TRBJ2-5, the complete variable domain is EPEVTQTPSHQVTQMGQEVILRCVPISNHLYFYWYRQILGQKVEFLVSFYNNEISEKSEIFDDQFSVERPDGSNFTLKIRSTKLEDSAMYFCASSETAGTGMKTQYFGPGTRLLVL.

V is TRBV20-1 and J is TRBJ1-3, with 11 bases matching TRBD1. CDR1 DFQATT and CDR2 SNEGSKA come from the germline V gene (reference sequence). The CDR3 extends over 15 amino acids. The J segment lost 2 bases and the V segment lost 6 bases, leaving 6 bases of the junction unmatched. This chain's CDR3 is CSAPGTGGTGNTIYF. CDR3 nucleotides: TGCAGTGCCCCTGGGACAGGGGGTACTGGAAACACCATATATTTT.